These 9 T cell receptor beta chains were all obtained from the same sample, sequenced in a study of cytomegalovirus exposure and HLA in healthy donors. The PCR was carried out with 60 Vbeta primers and 13 Jbeta primers. Sequenced by immunoSEQ multiplex PCR; TCRdb stores in-frame clones only, minus some. The sample contains about 150,000 clones, 60% to 75% of which appear only once. Sample: PBMCs. The receptors shown here come from a man younger than 35 in good health and CMV-seronegative.

CDR3 bases: TGTGCCAGCAGTCCTGAGGGACTAGTCTCCTACGAGCAGTACGTC. As protein: CASSPEGLVSYEQYV. The chain combines TRBV28 with TRBJ2-7; 8 bases line up with TRBD2. The CDR3 consists of 15 residues. The V and J ends lost 5 bases and 0 bases, in that order; junction bases with no gene match: 6. Germline V CDR1 and CDR2: MDHEN, SYDVKM.

The rearrangement joins TRBV5-1 to TRBJ2-6; tentative D call: TRBD2 (6 bases). Germline V lookup: CDR1 SGHRS, CDR2 YFSETQ. This CDR3 has 18 residues. V lost 1 base and J 2 bases, leaving 16 bases between the germline ends. CDR3 in amino acids: CASSLQGLEGTGANVLTF. For the CDR3, the DNA is TGCGCCAGCAGCTTGCAGGGTCTGGAGGGGACTGGGGCCAACGTCCTGACTTTC. The full variable domain, completed using reference TRBV5-1 and TRBJ2-6, is KAGVTQTPRYLIKTRGQQVTLSCSPISGHRSVSWYQQTPGQGLQFLFEYFSETQRNKGNFPGRFSGRQFSNSRSEMNVSTLELGDSALYLCASSLQGLEGTGANVLTFGAGSRLTVL.

This clone was counted a few times. The chain recombines TRBV28 with TRBJ1-1; the D gene is possibly TRBD1 (5 bases). V was clipped by 8 bases and J by 0 bases, with 10 bases between them. This CDR3 is 13 amino acids long. Germline V lookup: CDR1 MDHEN, CDR2 SYDVKM. CDR3 bases: TGTGCCAGCCGGCGACAGTTGAACACTGAAGCTTTCTTT. Amino acid sequence: CASRRQLNTEAFF.

This clone showed up just a few times. As DNA, the CDR3 is TGCGCCAGCAGCTCTCGGGGTCCGGACACTGAAGCTTTCTTT. Amino acids: CASSSRGPDTEAFF. The chain combines TRBV5-1 with TRBJ1-1; D is undetermined. CDR1 is SGHRS and CDR2 is YFSETQ in the germline V gene. Trimming removed 3 bases at V and 3 bases at J, with 12 bases between. The CDR3 is 14 amino acids.

V is TRBV10-1 and J is TRBJ1-3; 7 bases match TRBD1. With 8 bases clipped from V and 2 bases from J, the junction kept 3 bases outside the gene matches. In germline, CDR1 is WNHNN, CDR2 SYGVQD (reference sequence). This CDR3 is built from 13 residues. CDR3 nucleotide sequence: TGCGCCAGCTCGGGACAGACTGGAAACACCATATATTTT. Translating gives CASSGQTGNTIYF.

As to this clone: One junction end does not reproduce the germline sequence, and a read error may be involved. The chain links TRBV7-2 to TRBJ2-7; D remains unclear. CDR3 length: 12 amino acids. CDR1 SGHTA and CDR2 FQGNSA come from the germline V gene. CDR3 sequence: CASSFFEDEQYF. The DNA of the CDR3 is TGTGCTAGCAGCTTTTTTGAGGACGAGCAGTACTTC.

The chain has TRBV28 and TRBJ1-1; a weak D match, TRBD1 (6 bases). The CDR3 consists of 14 residues. From germline, CDR1 is MDHEN and CDR2 SYDVKM. Trimming took 7 bases from V and 7 from J, leaving 19 bases between them. In DNA form, the CDR3 reads TGTGCCAGCATTCCTACTCACAGGGTATTTGAAGCTTTCTTT. Translation gives CASIPTHRVFEAFF. Variable domain in full (rest from reference TRBV28 and TRBJ1-1): DVKVTQSSRYLVKRTGEKVFLECVQDMDHENMFWYRQDPGLGLRLIYFSYDVKMKEKGDIPEGYSVSREKKERFSLILESASTNQTSMYLCASIPTHRVFEAFFGQGTRLTVV.

The CDR3 region has the DNA TGTGCCAGCAGTTTCCGAAGGGAGCGGGCTTTCTTT. Translating it yields CASSFRRERAFF. The chain is built from TRBV6-7 and TRBJ1-1; D unclear. TRBV6-7 is classed as an ORF, of uncertain function. There are 12 residues in the CDR3. V was clipped by 4 bases and J by 11 bases, with 14 bases between them.

V gene TRBV20-1 combines with J gene TRBJ2-7; a weak D match, TRBD2 (5 bases). Germline loops: CDR1 DFQATT, CDR2 SNEGSKA (reference sequence). The CDR3 has 11 residues. V lost 1 base, J lost 8 bases, and 9 bases lay in between. The CDR3 loop is CSARGPGKQYV. Here the CDR3 DNA reads TGCAGTGCTAGAGGGCCCGGGAAGCAGTACGTC.